The source of this TCR beta chain is a study of control samples from healthy donors and cancer patients. Measured with immunoSEQ multiplex PCR; TCRdb has only the in-frame clones, and not every one. The profile shows about 130,000 clones, 90% to 95% of them singletons. CDR3 size: 14 residues. Losses at the gene ends were 7 bases for V and 1 base for J; bases not matched to a gene: 6. Germline V gene sequence: CDR1 MDHEN, CDR2 SYDVKM. Sample: PBMCs. This chain links TRBV28 with TRBJ1-1; 7 bases agree with TRBD1. This clonotype originated in a man aged 60-69 years with colorectal cancer. As DNA, the CDR3 is TGTGCCAGCACCACGACAGGGCCGAACACTGAAGCTTTCTTT. Translated, it gives CASTTTGPNTEAFF.